This T cell receptor (beta chain) was recovered during a study of immune evolution from preneoplasia to lung adenocarcinoma. Method: immunoSEQ multiplex PCR; TCRdb's copy keeps in-frame clones and lacks some. This table has under 3,000 clones, 84% appearing once. Points from the study as a whole: Normal lung had highest clonality; later lesions appeared denser, more diverse.

Concerning this clone: The antigen remains undetermined.

This CDR3 is 15 amino acids long. Germline V lookup: CDR1 SGHNT, CDR2 YYREEE (reference sequence). V was pared by 4 bases and J by 3 bases, with 3 bases of the junction left unmatched. The chain recombines TRBV5-4 with TRBJ1-3; 11 bases are a match to TRBD1. The sequence came from a person aged 65 to 85 with lung adenocarcinoma. Sequencing was carried out using FFPE atypical adenomatous hyperplasia tissue from the lung. Specified subset: atypical adenomatous hyperplasia (AAH), lung preneoplasia. The chain's CDR3 is CASSRTGGGGNTIYF. CDR3 sequence (DNA): TGTGCCAGCAGCAGGACAGGGGGCGGTGGAAACACCATATATTTT.